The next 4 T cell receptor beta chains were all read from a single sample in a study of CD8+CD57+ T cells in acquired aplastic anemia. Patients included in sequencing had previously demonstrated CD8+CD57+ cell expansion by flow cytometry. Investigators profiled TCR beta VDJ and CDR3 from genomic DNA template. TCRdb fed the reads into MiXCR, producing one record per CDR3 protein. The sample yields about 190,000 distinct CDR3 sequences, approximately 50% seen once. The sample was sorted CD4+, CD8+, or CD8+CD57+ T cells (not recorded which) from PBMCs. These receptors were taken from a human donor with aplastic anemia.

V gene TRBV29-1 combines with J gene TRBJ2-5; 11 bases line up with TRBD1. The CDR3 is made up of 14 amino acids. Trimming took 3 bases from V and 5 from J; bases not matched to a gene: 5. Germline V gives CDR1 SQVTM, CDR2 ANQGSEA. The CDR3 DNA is TGCAGCGTTGAGCGGACAGGGGGCGTGGAGACCCAGTACTTC. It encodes CSVERTGGVETQYF.

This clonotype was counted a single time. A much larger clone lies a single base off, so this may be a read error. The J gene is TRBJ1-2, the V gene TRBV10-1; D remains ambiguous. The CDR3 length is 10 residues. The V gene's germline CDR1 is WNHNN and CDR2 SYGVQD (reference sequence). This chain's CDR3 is CVVGSEGYTF. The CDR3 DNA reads TGTGTGGTCGGCTCGGAGGGCTACACCTTC.

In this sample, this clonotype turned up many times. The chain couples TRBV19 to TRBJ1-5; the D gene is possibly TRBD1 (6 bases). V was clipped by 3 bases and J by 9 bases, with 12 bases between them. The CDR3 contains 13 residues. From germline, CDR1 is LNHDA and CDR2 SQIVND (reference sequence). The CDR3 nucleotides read TGTGCCAGTAGTATCCAGGGGCTGTCGCCCCAGCATTTT. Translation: CASSIQGLSPQHF.

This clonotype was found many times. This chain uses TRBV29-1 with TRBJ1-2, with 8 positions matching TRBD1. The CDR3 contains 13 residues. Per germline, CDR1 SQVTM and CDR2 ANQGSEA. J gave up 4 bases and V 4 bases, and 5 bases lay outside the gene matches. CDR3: CSVGTGKGYGYTF. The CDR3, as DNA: TGCAGCGTTGGGACAGGGAAAGGCTATGGCTACACCTTC. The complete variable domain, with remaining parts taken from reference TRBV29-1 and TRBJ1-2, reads SAVISQKPSRDICQRGTSLTIQCQVDSQVTMMFWYRQQPGQSLTLIATANQGSEATYESGFVIDKFPISRPNLTFSTLTVSNMSPEDSSIYLCSVGTGKGYGYTFGSGTRLTVV.